These 30 T cell receptor beta chains originate from one sample sequenced in a study of blood T cell repertoires in COVID-19. Method: immunoSEQ multiplex PCR; TCRdb's copy keeps in-frame clones and lacks some. The sample consists of about 82,000 clones, around 80% of them appearing once. The specimen was peripheral blood. These receptor sequences come from a man between 50 and 59 years old with active or convalescent COVID-19.

This clone came up a few times. The chain recombines TRBV28 with TRBJ2-7; a weak D match, TRBD2 (6 bases). Germline loops: CDR1 MDHEN, CDR2 SYDVKM. CDR3 length: 11 residues. V shed 8 bases and J shed 13 bases, with 18 bases lying between them. CDR3 amino acids: CASGPGGVSYF. The CDR3 region has the DNA TGTGCCAGCGGCCCTGGAGGGGTGTCATACTTC.

In the case of this clone: This sample also contains other DNA sequences that code for the same CDR3. The chain uses TRBV7-8 and TRBJ2-5, with D tentatively TRBD2 (6 bases). The germline CDR1 and CDR2 sequences are SGHVS and FQNEAQ. The CDR3 is made up of 12 amino acids. V lost 2 bases and J 5 bases, leaving 6 bases between the germline ends. CDR3 residues: CASSLRGETQYF. Written as DNA, the CDR3 is TGTGCCAGCAGCTTACGGGGGGAGACCCAGTACTTC.

This clone was found a few times. The chain joins TRBV5-1 to TRBJ1-6; maybe TRBD1 (5 bases). Germline assignment: CDR1 SGHRS and CDR2 YFSETQ. This CDR3 has 15 residues. Trimming took off 0 bases at V and 8 bases at J, with 12 bases between the two ends. CDR3 in amino acids: CASSLDDSLYSPLHF. The CDR3 nucleotides read TGCGCCAGCAGCTTGGATGACAGCCTCTATTCACCCCTCCACTTT.

The CDR3 bases are TGTGCCAGCAGTGATAGGCAGGGGTCCTACGAGCAGTACTTC. Translation gives CASSDRQGSYEQYF. This chain uses TRBV2 with TRBJ2-7, with D maybe TRBD1 (6 bases). This CDR3 is 14 amino acids long. Trimming took off 3 bases at V and 1 base at J, with 10 bases between the two ends. CDR1 SNHLY and CDR2 FYNNEI come from the germline V gene.

V and J are TRBV5-1 and TRBJ2-2; 7 nucleotides agree with TRBD2. Looked up from germline, CDR1 is SGHRS and CDR2 is YFSETQ. Trimming removed 1 base from V and 6 bases from J; junction bases left unmatched: 0. This CDR3 spans 13 amino acids. The CDR3 region is CASSLRGAGELFF. CDR3 nucleotide sequence: TGCGCCAGCAGCTTGCGGGGGGCCGGGGAGCTGTTTTTT. Full variable domain (missing parts from reference TRBV5-1 and TRBJ2-2): KAGVTQTPRYLIKTRGQQVTLSCSPISGHRSVSWYQQTPGQGLQFLFEYFSETQRNKGNFPGRFSGRQFSNSRSEMNVSTLELGDSALYLCASSLRGAGELFFGEGSRLTVL.

This clone showed up many times. Different DNA sequences within this sample yield the same CDR3. The CDR3 here is CASSPPGDGSPLHF. CDR3 bases: TGTGCCAGCTCACCTCCAGGGGACGGTTCACCCCTCCACTTT. The chain couples TRBV18 to TRBJ1-6, with D perhaps matching TRBD1 (6 bases). Germline lookup yields CDR1 KGHSH and CDR2 LQKENI. The V end lost 3 bases, the J end lost 9 bases, and 12 bases lay between the germline ends. The CDR3 covers 14 residues.

This chain uses TRBV19 with TRBJ1-2; 7 bases fit TRBD1. Germline V gene lookup returns CDR1 LNHDA and CDR2 SQIVND (reference sequence). V shed 4 bases, J shed 4 bases, and the junction held 9 bases outside the gene matches. This CDR3 region has 15 residues. CDR3 DNA: TGTGCCAGTAGTACCGCCGGGACAGAGACCTATGGCTACACCTTC. Translation: CASSTAGTETYGYTF.

This chain uses TRBV7-9 with TRBJ2-1; 12 positions agree with TRBD2. In germline, CDR1 is SEHNR, CDR2 FQNEAQ (reference sequence). The length of the CDR3 is 13 residues. V lost 5 bases, J lost 15 bases, and 8 bases stayed unmatched. DNA of the CDR3: TGTGCCAGCAGCCCAACTAGCGGGGGGTTTGTGTTCTTC. This codes for CASSPTSGGFVFF.

This chain links TRBV24-1 with TRBJ2-3, with 10 positions matching TRBD1. This CDR3 spans 16 amino acids. CDR1 KGHDR and CDR2 SFDVKD come from the germline V gene. Trimming at V came to 2 bases and at J to 3 bases, leaving 4 bases not matched to a gene. As DNA, the CDR3 is TGTGCCACCAGTGATTCCCCGGGACAGGGGACAGATACGCAGTATTTT. This sequence encodes CATSDSPGQGTDTQYF.

The chain couples TRBV6-5 to TRBJ2-5; 7 positions match TRBD1. CDR3 length: 13 amino acids. Unmatched junction bases numbered 6, after V lost 6 bases and J lost 5 bases. Germline values: CDR1 MNHEY, CDR2 SVGAGI. The CDR3 DNA is TGTGCCAGCAGCCGGGACAGAAGGGAGACCCAGTACTTC. Translating gives CASSRDRRETQYF.

V is TRBV7-9 and J is TRBJ1-6; the D gene is possibly TRBD1 (5 bases). The CDR3 has 15 amino acids. CDR1 is SEHNR, CDR2 FQNEAQ, per germline (reference sequence). The V end lost 1 base, the J end lost 8 bases, and 12 bases lay between the germline ends. Here the CDR3 reads CASSLDDRGHSPLHF. The DNA of the CDR3 is TGTGCCAGCAGCTTAGATGATAGGGGCCATTCACCCCTCCACTTT. Complete variable domain (other parts from reference TRBV7-9 and TRBJ1-6): DTGVSQNPRHKITKRGQNVTFRCDPISEHNRLYWYRQTLGQGPEFLTYFQNEAQLEKSRLLSDRFSAERPKGSFSTLEIQRTEQGDSAMYLCASSLDDRGHSPLHFGNGTRLTVT.

The CDR3 region has the DNA TGTGCCTGGAGTCCCGGCCAGGGCTCCTATGGCTACACCTTC. It is translated as CAWSPGQGSYGYTF. J is TRBJ1-2 and V is TRBV30; possibly TRBD1 for D (5 bases). The CDR3 spans 14 residues. Deletions cut 2 bases from V and 4 bases from J, with 14 bases between. Germline CDR1 reads GTSNPN; CDR2 reads SVGIG (reference sequence).

The chain combines TRBV6-4 with TRBJ2-3; D not resolved. V lost 5 bases and J 4 bases, leaving 13 bases between the germline ends. This CDR3 has 14 amino acids. The germline V gene encodes CDR1 MRHNA and CDR2 SNTAGT. CDR3 nucleotide sequence: TGTGCCAGCAGTCCCTGGTTGGGCGCAGATACGCAGTATTTT. As protein: CASSPWLGADTQYF.

This chain connects TRBV5-1 to TRBJ2-5, with D perhaps matching TRBD2 (6 bases). Trimming removed 0 bases at V and 7 bases at J, with 13 bases between. Germline CDR1 and CDR2: SGHRS and YFSETQ. This CDR3 spans 14 amino acids. The CDR3 region is CASSLADGGGTQYF. Written as DNA, the CDR3 is TGCGCCAGCAGCTTGGCCGACGGGGGAGGGACCCAGTACTTC.

The chain couples TRBV11-2 to TRBJ1-5, with TRBD1 matching 8 bases. The CDR3 spans 15 residues. From germline, CDR1 is SGHAT and CDR2 FQNNGV. V gave up 4 bases and J gave up 12 bases; unmatched junction bases: 14. CDR3 loop: CASSYGQGGDEVQHF. The CDR3 DNA reads TGTGCCAGCAGCTACGGACAGGGCGGGGACGAGGTCCAGCATTTT.

J is TRBJ2-1 and V is TRBV5-6; D may be TRBD2 (6 bases). Germline assignment: CDR1 SGHDT and CDR2 YYEEEE. The CDR3 is 14 amino acids. Trimming shortened V by 2 bases and J by 9 bases, and 15 bases separated the two germline ends. CDR3 bases: TGTGCCAGCAGCTTCTGGACTACGTTCAGTGAGCAGTTCTTC. Protein: CASSFWTTFSEQFF. The variable domain in full, completed from reference TRBV5-6 and TRBJ2-1, reads DAGVTQSPTHLIKTRGQQVTLRCSPKSGHDTVSWYQQALGQGPQFIFQYYEEEERQRGNFPDRFSGHQFPNYSSELNVNALLLGDSALYLCASSFWTTFSEQFFGPGTRLTVL.

V and J are TRBV2 and TRBJ2-5, with 10 bases aligning to TRBD1. The V and J ends lost 2 bases and 6 bases, in that order; junction bases with no gene match: 6. CDR3 length: 15 amino acids. CDR1 is SNHLY and CDR2 is FYNNEI in the germline V gene. CDR3 protein: CASSEPTGGMKTQYF. The DNA for the CDR3 is TGTGCCAGCAGTGAACCGACAGGGGGCATGAAGACCCAGTACTTC.

The V call is TRBV28, the J call TRBJ2-7; 7 bases line up with TRBD1. The CDR3 is 14 residues long. CDR1 is MDHEN, CDR2 SYDVKM, per germline. V dropped 6 bases and J dropped 3; count of bases not matched to a gene: 8. For the CDR3, the DNA is TGTGCCAGCAGCTCCGGGACAGCGAACTACGAGCAGTACGTC. It encodes CASSSGTANYEQYV.

The V gene is TRBV11-2, the J gene TRBJ2-7; D gene uncertain. Germline V CDR1 and CDR2: SGHAT, FQNNGV. V was clipped by 0 bases and J by 2 bases, with 11 bases between them. The CDR3 has 15 amino acids. The DNA of the CDR3 is TGTGCCAGCAGCTTAGAGGGCCCACCCCCCTACGAGCAGTACTTC. Translated, it gives CASSLEGPPPYEQYF.

The chain uses TRBV6-4 and TRBJ2-7, with a weak D call TRBD2 (6 bases). The CDR3 runs to 19 residues. The ends were cut back, 0 bases at V and 0 bases at J, with 21 bases in the middle. Germline CDR1 is MRHNA and CDR2 is SNTAGT. CDR3 DNA sequence: TGTGCCAGCAGTGACTCGAATAGCGGTCGCGCCGGGAGCTCCTACGAGCAGTACGTC. Protein: CASSDSNSGRAGSSYEQYV.

V is TRBV28 and J is TRBJ1-6; TRBD1 agrees at 7 bases. In germline, CDR1 is MDHEN, CDR2 SYDVKM. V trimming: 2 bases; J trimming: 7 bases; junction bases outside the gene matches: 5. The CDR3 has 15 residues. The CDR3 loop is CASSLGRGLNSPLHF. For the CDR3, the DNA is TGTGCCAGCAGTTTAGGCAGGGGGTTAAATTCACCCCTCCACTTT.

The chain employs TRBV10-2 and TRBJ2-3; D gene ambiguous. V was trimmed by 5 bases and J by 2 bases, leaving 8 bases between them. This CDR3 comprises 13 residues. The germline gives CDR1 WSHSY, CDR2 SAAADI. CDR3 bases: TGCGCCAGCAGTCTCCCCTCCACAGATACGCAGTATTTT. This codes for CASSLPSTDTQYF.

This clone has just one count. The CDR3 spells CASSLALAGGPETQYF. The CDR3 nucleotides are TGTGCCAGCAGCTTGGCACTAGCGGGGGGGCCGGAGACCCAGTACTTC. V is TRBV5-4 and J is TRBJ2-5; TRBD2 agrees at 13 bases. Germline CDR1 reads SGHNT; CDR2 reads YYREEE (reference sequence). V was pared by 0 bases and J by 5 bases, with 4 bases of the junction left unmatched. The CDR3 extends over 16 amino acids.

The chain couples TRBV9 to TRBJ1-3, with D unclear. Germline CDR1 SGDLS, CDR2 YYNGEE. CDR3 size: 15 residues. The V gene lost 0 bases and the J gene lost 4 bases, with 11 bases spanning the gap. The CDR3 loop is CASSVGVGTGNTIYF. DNA for the CDR3: TGTGCCAGCAGCGTAGGGGTGGGCACCGGAAACACCATATATTTT. The full variable domain, completed using reference TRBV9 and TRBJ1-3, is DSGVTQTPKHLITATGQRVTLRCSPRSGDLSVYWYQQSLDQGLQFLIQYYNGEERAKGNILERFSAQQFPDLHSELNLSSLELGDSALYFCASSVGVGTGNTIYFGEGSWLTVV.

Here the CDR3 reads CASSLTASGEQYV. DNA of the CDR3: TGTGCCAGCAGTTTGACGGCGTCGGGAGAGCAGTACGTC. The rearrangement joins TRBV12-3 or TRBV12-4 to TRBJ2-7; a possible D gene is TRBD2 (5 bases). CDR3 size: 13 residues. The germline V and J ends were trimmed by 3 bases and 7 bases, with 13 bases remaining between them.

This sequence joins TRBV6-4 and TRBJ2-1; TRBD1 is a possible D gene (6 bases). CDR1 and CDR2 (germline): MRHNA, SNTAGT. The CDR3 length is 14 residues. V lost 0 bases to trimming and J lost 8 bases, with 11 bases between them. In DNA, the CDR3 is TGTGCCAGCAGTGACTCTGGGGGCCCCGATGAGCAGTTCTTC. The encoded protein is CASSDSGGPDEQFF.

This chain connects TRBV5-1 to TRBJ2-3; TRBD1 might be the D (6 bases). The V gene lost 7 bases and the J gene lost 0 bases, with 12 bases spanning the gap. Germline CDR1 reads SGHRS; CDR2 reads YFSETQ. CDR3 length equals 14 residues. The CDR3 spells CASCRQASTDTQYF. CDR3 nucleotide sequence: TGCGCCAGCTGTAGACAGGCTAGCACAGATACGCAGTATTTT.

The genes are TRBV10-1 and TRBJ1-3, with D hard to call. The CDR3 length is 14 residues. Per germline, CDR1 WNHNN and CDR2 SYGVQD (reference sequence). The germline V and J ends were trimmed by 5 bases and 0 bases, with 8 bases remaining between them. CDR3 sequence: CASSSRGSGNTIYF. CDR3 coding DNA: TGCGCCAGCAGTTCCAGAGGCTCTGGAAACACCATATATTTT.

The chain joins TRBV19 to TRBJ2-3, with 10 nucleotides matching TRBD2. This CDR3 spans 16 amino acids. Germline V gives CDR1 LNHDA, CDR2 SQIVND (reference sequence). Losses at the gene ends were 3 bases for V and 5 bases for J; bases not matched to a gene: 8. The CDR3 loop is CASSIYSGGIEDTQYF. CDR3 bases: TGTGCCAGTAGTATCTATAGCGGGGGGATAGAAGATACGCAGTATTTT.

Comment on this clone: In the same sample, other DNA sequences code for this CDR3. The chain combines TRBV27 with TRBJ2-1; TRBD2 might be the D (5 bases). V dropped 2 bases and J dropped 0 bases, with 5 bases sitting between them. Germline V gene sequence: CDR1 MNHEY, CDR2 SMNVEV (reference sequence). This CDR3 has 14 residues. The DNA for the CDR3 is TGTGCCAGCAGTTTACGGGGCTCCTACAATGAGCAGTTCTTC. Its translation: CASSLRGSYNEQFF.